This TCR beta chain was found in a study of T cells in Graves' hyperthyroidism and ophthalmopathy. Researchers amplified the TCR beta CDR3 regions from RNA transcripts. The TCR CDR3 first-round RT-PCR relied on the HTBI primer set. Via MiXCR, TCRdb re-called the multiplex PCR reads, giving one row per CDR3 protein. The table has 500,000 to 650,000 distinct CDR3 sequences, about 15% seen once; the top ten hold under 20%. The V gene's germline CDR1 is SEHNR and CDR2 FQNEAQ (reference sequence). This CDR3 is 15 amino acids long. V was trimmed by 5 bases and J by 2 bases, leaving 14 bases between them. Material for sequencing was blood. The chain links TRBV7-9 to TRBJ2-3; D not certain. The receptor was derived from a woman aged 18-30 years with Graves' ophthalmopathy. CDR3 residues: CASSPTAEFTDTQYF. In DNA form, the CDR3 reads TGTGCCAGCAGCCCGACGGCGGAATTCACAGATACGCAGTATTTT.